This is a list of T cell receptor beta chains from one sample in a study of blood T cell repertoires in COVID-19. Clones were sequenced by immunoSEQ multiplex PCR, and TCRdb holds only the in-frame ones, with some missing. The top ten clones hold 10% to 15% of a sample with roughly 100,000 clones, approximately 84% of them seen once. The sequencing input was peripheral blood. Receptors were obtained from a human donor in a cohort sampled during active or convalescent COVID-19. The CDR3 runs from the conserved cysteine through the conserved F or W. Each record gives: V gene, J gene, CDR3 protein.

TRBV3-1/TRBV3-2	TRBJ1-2	CASSHRDRGGHGYTF
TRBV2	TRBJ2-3	CASSLRTSGGTDTQYF
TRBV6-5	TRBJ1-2	CASKRTGYGYTF
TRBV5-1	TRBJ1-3	CASSFGRTSGNTIYF
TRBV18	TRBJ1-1	CASSSQGTGEAFF
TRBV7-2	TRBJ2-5	CASSWTSGVQETQYF
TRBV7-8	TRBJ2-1	CASSKTSYSEQFF
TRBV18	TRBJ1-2	CASSAQGARYGYTF
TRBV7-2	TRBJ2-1	CASSKDGRGQGYNEQFF
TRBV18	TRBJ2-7	CASSPGQGGQQYF
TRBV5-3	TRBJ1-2	CARSLVAHGYTF
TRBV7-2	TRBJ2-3	CASSFQRGISDTQYF
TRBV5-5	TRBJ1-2	CASSSTGFPDYGYTF
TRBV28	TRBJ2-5	CASNQGAWETQYF
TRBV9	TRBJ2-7	CASSIGERTGSRQYF
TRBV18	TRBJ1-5	CASSLTTTGLDNQPQHF
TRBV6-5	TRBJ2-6	CASSYRTSGANVLTF
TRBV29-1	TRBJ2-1	CSVDGGTPRDQQFF
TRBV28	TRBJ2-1	CASSLKRGAGNEQFF
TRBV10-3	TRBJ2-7	CAISETGTAYEQYF
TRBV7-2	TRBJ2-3	CASRMRVGVGPDTQYF
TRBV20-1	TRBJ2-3	CSASGLAGSTDTQYF
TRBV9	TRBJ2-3	CASSVGGTDTQYF
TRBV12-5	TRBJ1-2	CASGLGGTGVYGYTF
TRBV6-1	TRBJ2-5	CASSLTSGEGETQYF
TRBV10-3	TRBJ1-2	CAISESREYGYTF
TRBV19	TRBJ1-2	CASSHGWTGTGTYGYTF
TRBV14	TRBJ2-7	CASSQWGPPYEQYF
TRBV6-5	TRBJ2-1	CASSRGNEQFF
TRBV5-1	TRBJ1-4	CASSPRTGGSEKLFF
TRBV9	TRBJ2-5	CASSVGSGQETQYF
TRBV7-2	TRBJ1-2	CASSPSNIRSRNYGYTF
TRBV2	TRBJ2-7	CASRDTGTGYLPTEQYF
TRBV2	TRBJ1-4	CASSNNNNEKLFF
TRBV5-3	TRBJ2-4	CARAIGAEINIQYF
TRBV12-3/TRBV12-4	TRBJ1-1	CASSFRGGTEAFF
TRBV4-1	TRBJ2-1	CASSQDWGGWYNEQFF
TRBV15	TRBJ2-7	CATSRARTGFFSYEQYF
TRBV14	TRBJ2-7	CASSWDSYEQYF
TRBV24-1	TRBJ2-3	CATSLAGGLTDTQYF
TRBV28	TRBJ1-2	CASSWTSRLGYTF
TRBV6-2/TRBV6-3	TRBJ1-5	CASSRWEQGAGQPQHF
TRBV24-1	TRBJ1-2	CATSDGTGTGNLANYGYTF
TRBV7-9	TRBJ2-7	CASSLAGGSYEQYF
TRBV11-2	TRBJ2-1	CASSLGARGAYNEQFF